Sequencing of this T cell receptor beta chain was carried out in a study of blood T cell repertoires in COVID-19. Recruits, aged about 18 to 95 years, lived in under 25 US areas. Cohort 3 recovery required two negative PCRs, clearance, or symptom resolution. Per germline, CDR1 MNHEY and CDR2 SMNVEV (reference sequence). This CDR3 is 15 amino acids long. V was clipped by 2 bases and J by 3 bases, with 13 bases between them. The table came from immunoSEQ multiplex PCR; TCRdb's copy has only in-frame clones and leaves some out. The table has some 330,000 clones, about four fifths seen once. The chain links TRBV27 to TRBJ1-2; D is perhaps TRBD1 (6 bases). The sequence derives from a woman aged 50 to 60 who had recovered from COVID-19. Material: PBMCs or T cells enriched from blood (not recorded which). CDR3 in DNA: TGTGCCAGCAGTTTACAAGGAGGACAGCACTATGGCTACACCTTC. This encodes CASSLQGGQHYGYTF.